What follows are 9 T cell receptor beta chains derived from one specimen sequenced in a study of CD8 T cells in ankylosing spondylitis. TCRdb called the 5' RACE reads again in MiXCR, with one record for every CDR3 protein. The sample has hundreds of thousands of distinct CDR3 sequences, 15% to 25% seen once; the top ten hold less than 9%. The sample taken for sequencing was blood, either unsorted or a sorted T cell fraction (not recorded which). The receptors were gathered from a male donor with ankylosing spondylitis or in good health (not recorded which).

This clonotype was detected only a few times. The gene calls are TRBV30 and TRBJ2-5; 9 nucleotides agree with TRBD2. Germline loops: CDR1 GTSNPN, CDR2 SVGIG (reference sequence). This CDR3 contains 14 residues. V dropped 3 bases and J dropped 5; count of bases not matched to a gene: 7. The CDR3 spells CAWRKAGGLETQYF. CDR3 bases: TGTGCCTGGAGGAAGGCGGGAGGGTTGGAGACCCAGTACTTC.

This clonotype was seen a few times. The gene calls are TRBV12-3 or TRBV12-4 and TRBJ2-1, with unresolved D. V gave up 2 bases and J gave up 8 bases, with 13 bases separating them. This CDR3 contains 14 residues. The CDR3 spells CASSLPPAVYEQFF. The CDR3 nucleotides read TGTGCCAGCAGTTTACCCCCGGCAGTGTATGAGCAGTTCTTC.

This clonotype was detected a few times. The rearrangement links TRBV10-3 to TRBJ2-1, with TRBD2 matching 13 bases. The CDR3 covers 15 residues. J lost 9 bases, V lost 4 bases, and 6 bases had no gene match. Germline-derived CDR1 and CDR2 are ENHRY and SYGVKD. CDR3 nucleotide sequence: TGTGCCATCAGTGGGACTAGCGGGGGTGGTTTTGAGCAGTTCTTC. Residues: CAISGTSGGGFEQFF.

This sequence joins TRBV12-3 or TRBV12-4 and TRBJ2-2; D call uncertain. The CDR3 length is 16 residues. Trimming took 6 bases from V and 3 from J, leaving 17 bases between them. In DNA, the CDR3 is TGTGCCAGCAGCCGCGCTCCCCCCAAAGACACCGGGGAGCTGTTTTTT. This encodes CASSRAPPKDTGELFF.

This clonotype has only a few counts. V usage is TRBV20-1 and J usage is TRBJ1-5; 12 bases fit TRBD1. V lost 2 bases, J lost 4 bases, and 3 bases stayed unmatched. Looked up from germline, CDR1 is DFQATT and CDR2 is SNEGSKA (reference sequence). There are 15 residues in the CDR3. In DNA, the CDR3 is TGCAGTGCTAGACCGGGACAGGGGGCGAATCAGCCCCAGCATTTT. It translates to CSARPGQGANQPQHF.

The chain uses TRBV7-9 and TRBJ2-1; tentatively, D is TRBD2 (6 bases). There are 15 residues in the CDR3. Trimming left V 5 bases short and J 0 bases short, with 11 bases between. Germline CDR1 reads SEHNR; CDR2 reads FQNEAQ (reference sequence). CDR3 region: CASSVSGFSYNEQFF. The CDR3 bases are TGTGCCAGCAGCGTTAGCGGTTTCTCCTACAATGAGCAGTTCTTC.

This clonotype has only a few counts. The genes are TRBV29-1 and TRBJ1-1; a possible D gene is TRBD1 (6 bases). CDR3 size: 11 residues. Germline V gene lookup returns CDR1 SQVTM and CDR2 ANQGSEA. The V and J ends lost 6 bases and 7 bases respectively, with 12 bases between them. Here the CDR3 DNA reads TGCAGCGTCGGGGGGGCAGGTGAAGCTTTCTTT. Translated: CSVGGAGEAFF.

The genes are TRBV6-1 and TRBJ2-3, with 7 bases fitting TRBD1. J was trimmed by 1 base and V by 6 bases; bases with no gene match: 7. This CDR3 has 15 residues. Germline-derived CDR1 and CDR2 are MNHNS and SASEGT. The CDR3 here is CASRITGAGTDTQYF. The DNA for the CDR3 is TGTGCCAGCAGAATTACAGGGGCCGGCACAGATACGCAGTATTTT.

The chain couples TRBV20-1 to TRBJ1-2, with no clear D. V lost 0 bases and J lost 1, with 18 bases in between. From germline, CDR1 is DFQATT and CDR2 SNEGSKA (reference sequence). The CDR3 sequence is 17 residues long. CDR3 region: CSARDLQTGTFNYGYTF. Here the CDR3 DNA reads TGCAGTGCTAGAGACCTCCAAACGGGTACCTTTAACTATGGCTACACCTTC.